This T cell receptor (beta chain) was sequenced during a study of T-cell reconstitution after alpha-beta-depleted transplantation in children. Study-wide points: Alpha-beta T cells present about two months after transplant were reported to originate from several hundred expanded graft clones. Among T cells one year after transplant, newly produced cells accounted for most counts and diversity.

TCRbeta library construction was performed incorporating unique molecular identifiers. TCRdb recomputed calls from the PCR reads with MiXCR, one row per CDR3 protein. The sample carries hundreds of thousands of distinct CDR3 sequences, around 13% recorded once. The CDR3 runs 15 residues. V was pared by 6 bases and J by 10 bases, with 24 bases between. CDR1 is SNHLY, CDR2 FYNNEI, per germline. In this sample, this clonotype turned up a few times. Its target is unknown. V usage is TRBV2 and J usage is TRBJ1-1; no definite D call. This clonotype was sampled from a male patient younger than 18 who had a stem cell transplant for acute myeloid leukemia, so the T cells may come from the graft donor. The sample here was PBMCs, mostly from graft donor cells, taken 360 days after TCRalphabeta/CD19-depleted stem cell transplant. In DNA form, the CDR3 reads TGTGCCAGCAGACCGGAGGGTTCTGTCGTGGTCTTAGCTTTCTTT. It codes for CASRPEGSVVVLAFF. Complete variable domain (other parts from reference TRBV2 and TRBJ1-1): EPEVTQTPSHQVTQMGQEVILRCVPISNHLYFYWYRQILGQKVEFLVSFYNNEISEKSEIFDDQFSVERPDGSNFTLKIRSTKLEDSAMYFCASRPEGSVVVLAFFGQGTRLTVV.